Following are 17 T cell receptor beta chains from one sample sequenced in a study of cytomegalovirus exposure and HLA in healthy donors. The PCR made use of 60 Vbeta and 13 Jbeta primers. Using immunoSEQ multiplex PCR, the repertoire was profiled, and TCRdb retains in-frame clones only, with some absent. This table holds 150,000 to 250,000 clones. The sample was PBMCs. The receptors derive from a boy younger than 18 in good health and CMV-seronegative.

CDR3 bases: TGTGCCACCAGCAGAGATAGGGGGCAGACGCGCGAGCAGTTCTTC. Its translation: CATSRDRGQTREQFF. The chain has TRBV15 and TRBJ2-1; TRBD1 agrees at 7 bases. The CDR3 spans 15 residues. The J segment lost 10 bases and the V segment lost 0 bases, leaving 9 bases of the junction unmatched. CDR1 is LNHNV, CDR2 YYDKDF, per germline (reference sequence).

The chain joins TRBV28 to TRBJ2-7, with D unclear. Per the germline V gene, CDR1 is MDHEN and CDR2 is SYDVKM. Deletions cut 2 bases from V and 6 bases from J, with 8 bases between. This CDR3 is 12 amino acids long. The DNA for the CDR3 is TGTGCCAGCAGTTTAACGTCGGGCGAGCAGTACTTC. Translated, it gives CASSLTSGEQYF.

The chain is built from TRBV13 and TRBJ2-2; D possibly corresponds to TRBD2 (6 bases). Germline V lookup: CDR1 PRHDT, CDR2 FYEKMQ (reference sequence). The length of the CDR3 is 16 residues. The V end was cut by 1 base, the J end by 1 base, with 10 bases between. Here the CDR3 DNA reads TGTGCCAGCAGCTTAGTGACGGAGGGGAACACCGGGGAGCTGTTTTTT. Translating gives CASSLVTEGNTGELFF.

Written as DNA, the CDR3 is TGTGCCAGCAGTGACGGGTTGGCCACTGAAGCTTTCTTT. It is translated as CASSDGLATEAFF. V gene TRBV6-1 combines with J gene TRBJ1-1; D gene ambiguous. CDR3 length equals 13 residues. With 3 bases removed from V and 4 bases from J, the gap between germline ends came to 9 bases. Germline loops: CDR1 MNHNS, CDR2 SASEGT.

The rearrangement uses TRBV9 and TRBJ2-2, with 8 bases aligning to TRBD2. V was pared by 0 bases and J by 6 bases, with 7 bases of the junction left unmatched. The CDR3 consists of 16 residues. Germline V lookup: CDR1 SGDLS, CDR2 YYNGEE. Here the CDR3 DNA reads TGTGCCAGCAGCGTAGCCGCGGGGGGTAGAGCCGGGGAGCTGTTTTTT. It yields the protein CASSVAAGGRAGELFF.

V usage is TRBV28 and J usage is TRBJ1-5; D not resolved. CDR1 MDHEN and CDR2 SYDVKM come from the germline V gene. The CDR3 extends over 17 amino acids. Trimming stripped 9 bases from V and 1 base from J, with 22 bases between. This chain's CDR3 is CARDFIKEEASNQPQHF. The CDR3 DNA reads TGTGCCAGGGATTTTATCAAGGAGGAGGCGAGCAATCAGCCCCAGCATTTT. Variable domain in full (rest from reference TRBV28 and TRBJ1-5): DVKVTQSSRYLVKRTGEKVFLECVQDMDHENMFWYRQDPGLGLRLIYFSYDVKMKEKGDIPEGYSVSREKKERFSLILESASTNQTSMYLCARDFIKEEASNQPQHFGDGTRLSIL.

The gene calls are TRBV5-6 and TRBJ2-3, with TRBD2 identical over 11 bases. The V gene end was trimmed by 2 bases and the J gene end by 0 bases; junction bases not matched to a gene: 5. The length of the CDR3 is 17 residues. Germline CDR1 is SGHDT and CDR2 is YYEEEE. In nucleotides, the CDR3 is TGTGCCAGCAGCTTTACTAGCGGGGGCCGTAGCACAGATACGCAGTATTTT. It is translated as CASSFTSGGRSTDTQYF.

The chain employs TRBV29-1 and TRBJ1-1; 9 bases line up with TRBD1. Germline CDR1 and CDR2: SQVTM and ANQGSEA. There are 13 residues in the CDR3. The V gene end was trimmed by 7 bases and the J gene end by 1 base; junction bases not matched to a gene: 4. The CDR3 loop reads CSDMGQGNTEAFF. The CDR3 DNA is TGCAGCGATATGGGACAGGGGAACACTGAAGCTTTCTTT.

The chain couples TRBV4-3 to TRBJ2-3; 11 nucleotides agree with TRBD2. The CDR3 has 15 amino acids. Germline V gene data show CDR1 as LGHNA and CDR2 as YSLEER. J lost 4 bases, V lost 1 base, and 1 base had no gene match. Here the CDR3 DNA reads TGCGCCAGCAGCCAAGTAGCGGGGGGGCCAGATACGCAGTATTTT. Its protein is CASSQVAGGPDTQYF.

The chain combines TRBV10-2 with TRBJ2-5; 8 positions match TRBD1. CDR3 length: 16 amino acids. Germline values: CDR1 WSHSY, CDR2 SAAADI. Trimming removed 0 bases from V and 4 bases from J; junction bases left unmatched: 7. In DNA, the CDR3 is TGCGCCAGCAGTGAGTCGGCCTGGACAGGGAGAGAGACCCAGTACTTC. Translation: CASSESAWTGRETQYF.

V and J are TRBV5-1 and TRBJ2-1; maybe TRBD1 (6 bases). V lost 5 bases, J lost 6 bases, and 18 bases lay in between. CDR1 and CDR2 (germline): SGHRS, YFSETQ. CDR3 length equals 15 residues. This CDR3 is CASRPGQRNFNEQFF. The CDR3 region has the DNA TGCGCCAGCAGGCCTGGACAGCGCAACTTCAATGAGCAGTTCTTC.

V is TRBV4-3 and J is TRBJ1-1, with D possibly TRBD1 on 6 matching bases. V was pared by 6 bases and J by 1 base, with 9 bases between. The CDR3 is 13 amino acids. Germline V gene lookup returns CDR1 LGHNA and CDR2 YSLEER. In DNA, the CDR3 is TGCGCCAGCAGTCTACAGGGGAACACTGAAGCTTTCTTT. Amino acids: CASSLQGNTEAFF.

The rearrangement joins TRBV7-8 to TRBJ2-2; 8 bases are shared with TRBD1. CDR1 is SGHVS and CDR2 is FQNEAQ in the germline V gene. Unmatched junction bases numbered 4, after V lost 0 bases and J lost 1 base. This CDR3 contains 17 residues. CDR3 nucleotides: TGTGCCAGCAGCTTAGCCGACAGGGGAGTGAACACCGGGGAGCTGTTTTTT. As protein: CASSLADRGVNTGELFF. The full variable domain, rest sourced from reference TRBV7-8 and TRBJ2-2, is GAGVSQSPRYKVAKRGQDVALRCDPISGHVSLFWYQQALGQGPEFLTYFQNEAQLDKSGLPSDRFFAERPEGSVSTLKIQRTQQEDSAVYLCASSLADRGVNTGELFFGEGSRLTVL.

The CDR3 is CASSSNRGRSNTGELFF. As DNA, the CDR3 is TGTGCCAGCAGCTCGAACAGGGGGCGCTCGAACACCGGGGAGCTGTTTTTT. The chain recombines TRBV13 with TRBJ2-2; TRBD1 agrees at 9 bases. Germline lookup yields CDR1 PRHDT and CDR2 FYEKMQ (reference sequence). The CDR3 consists of 17 residues. V gave up 4 bases and J gave up 0 bases; unmatched junction bases: 6.

The chain employs TRBV7-9 and TRBJ1-5; 7 bases agree with TRBD1. The germline CDR1 and CDR2 sequences are SEHNR and FQNEAQ (reference sequence). This CDR3 spans 14 amino acids. V dropped 5 bases and J dropped 1; count of bases not matched to a gene: 2. In DNA, the CDR3 is TGTGCCAGCAGCCAACAGGGGAGCAATCAGCCCCAGCATTTT. It encodes CASSQQGSNQPQHF.

About this clone: The conserved closing phenylalanine or tryptophan is absent in this CDR3, likely reflecting a read error. The chain is built from TRBV29-1 and TRBJ2-2; 8 bases align to TRBD2. Trimming at V came to 7 bases and at J to 4 bases, leaving 5 bases not matched to a gene. CDR1 SQVTM and CDR2 ANQGSEA come from the germline V gene. The CDR3 runs 13 residues. In DNA form, the CDR3 reads TGCAGCGCCGCGGGGGGACCCACCGGGGAGCTGTTTTCT. This sequence encodes CSAAGGPTGELFS.

This rearrangement joins TRBV6-4 to TRBJ1-2, with 12 nucleotides matching TRBD1. V dropped 0 bases and J dropped 8; count of bases not matched to a gene: 10. The CDR3 totals 17 residues. The germline CDR1 and CDR2 sequences are MRHNA and SNTAGT. The CDR3 spells CASSDSAGQGAFGGYTF. CDR3 in DNA: TGTGCCAGCAGTGACTCGGCGGGACAGGGGGCGTTTGGAGGCTACACCTTC.